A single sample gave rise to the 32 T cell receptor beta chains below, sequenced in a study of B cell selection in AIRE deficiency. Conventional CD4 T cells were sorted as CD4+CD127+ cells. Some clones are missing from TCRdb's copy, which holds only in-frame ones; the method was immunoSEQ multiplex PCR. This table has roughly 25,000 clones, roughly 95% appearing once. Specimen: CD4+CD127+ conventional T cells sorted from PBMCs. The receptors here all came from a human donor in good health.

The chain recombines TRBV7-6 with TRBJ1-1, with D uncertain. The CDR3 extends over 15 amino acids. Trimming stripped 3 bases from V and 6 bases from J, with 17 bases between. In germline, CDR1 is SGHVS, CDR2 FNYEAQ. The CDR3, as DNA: TGTGCCAGCAGCTTTTCCCCGTCCTCTGTGGCTGAAGCTTTCTTT. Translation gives CASSFSPSSVAEAFF.

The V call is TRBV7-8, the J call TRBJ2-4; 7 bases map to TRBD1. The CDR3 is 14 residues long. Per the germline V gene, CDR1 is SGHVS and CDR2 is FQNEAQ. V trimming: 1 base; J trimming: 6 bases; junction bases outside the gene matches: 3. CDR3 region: CASSLVGTVNIQYF. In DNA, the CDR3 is TGTGCCAGCAGCTTAGTAGGGACAGTAAACATTCAGTACTTC.

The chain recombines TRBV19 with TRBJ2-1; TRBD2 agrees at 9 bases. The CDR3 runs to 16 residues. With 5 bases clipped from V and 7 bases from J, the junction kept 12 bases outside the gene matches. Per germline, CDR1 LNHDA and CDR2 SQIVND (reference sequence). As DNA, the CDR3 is TGTGCCAGTAGTGCCAAAAATAGCGGGAGTATGAATGAGCAGTTCTTC. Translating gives CASSAKNSGSMNEQFF.

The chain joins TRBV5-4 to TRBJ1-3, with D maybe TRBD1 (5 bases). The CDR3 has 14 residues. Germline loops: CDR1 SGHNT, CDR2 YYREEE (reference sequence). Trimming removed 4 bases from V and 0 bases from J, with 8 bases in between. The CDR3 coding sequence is TGTGCCAGCAGCACAGACAGCTCTGGAAACACCATATATTTT. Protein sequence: CASSTDSSGNTIYF.

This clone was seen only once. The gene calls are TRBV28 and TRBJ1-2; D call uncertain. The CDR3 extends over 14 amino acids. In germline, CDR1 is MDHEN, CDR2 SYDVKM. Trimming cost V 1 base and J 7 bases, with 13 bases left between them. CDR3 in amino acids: CASSLFTQLGGYTF. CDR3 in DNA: TGTGCCAGCAGTTTATTCACCCAGCTCGGTGGCTACACCTTC.

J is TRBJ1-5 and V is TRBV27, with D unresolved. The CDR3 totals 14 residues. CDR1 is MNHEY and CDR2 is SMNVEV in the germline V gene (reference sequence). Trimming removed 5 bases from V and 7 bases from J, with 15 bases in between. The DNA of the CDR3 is TGTGCCAGCAGTCTAAACGGGGTAGGGCAGCCCCAGCATTTT. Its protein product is CASSLNGVGQPQHF.

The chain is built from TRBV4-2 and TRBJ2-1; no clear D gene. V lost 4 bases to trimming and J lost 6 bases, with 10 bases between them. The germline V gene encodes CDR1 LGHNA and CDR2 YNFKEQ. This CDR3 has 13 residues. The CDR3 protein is CASSLKLGNEQFF. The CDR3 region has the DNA TGTGCCAGCAGCCTAAAACTGGGCAATGAGCAGTTCTTC.

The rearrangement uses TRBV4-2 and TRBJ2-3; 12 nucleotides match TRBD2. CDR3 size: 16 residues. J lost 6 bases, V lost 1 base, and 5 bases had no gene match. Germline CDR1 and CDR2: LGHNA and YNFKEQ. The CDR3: CASSQGLAGASDTQYF. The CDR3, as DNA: TGTGCCAGCAGCCAAGGACTAGCGGGAGCATCGGATACGCAGTATTTT.

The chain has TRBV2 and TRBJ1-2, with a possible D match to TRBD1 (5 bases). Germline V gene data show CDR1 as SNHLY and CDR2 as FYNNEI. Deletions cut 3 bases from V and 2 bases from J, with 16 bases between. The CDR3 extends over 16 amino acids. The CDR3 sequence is CASSEEGHERNYGYTF. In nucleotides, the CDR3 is TGTGCCAGCAGTGAGGAGGGGCATGAGAGAAACTATGGCTACACCTTC.

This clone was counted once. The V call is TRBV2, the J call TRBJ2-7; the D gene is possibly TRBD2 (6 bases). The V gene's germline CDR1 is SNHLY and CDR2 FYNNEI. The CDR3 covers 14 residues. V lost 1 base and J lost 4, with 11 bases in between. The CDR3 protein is CASSEGGEEYEQYF. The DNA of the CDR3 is TGTGCCAGCAGTGAAGGGGGGGAAGAATACGAGCAGTACTTC.

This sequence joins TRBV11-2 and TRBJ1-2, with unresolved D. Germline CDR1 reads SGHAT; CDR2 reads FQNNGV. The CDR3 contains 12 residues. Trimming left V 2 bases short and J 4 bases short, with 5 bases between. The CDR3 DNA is TGTGCCAGCAGCTTACCCGCCTATGGCTACACCTTC. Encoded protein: CASSLPAYGYTF.

The CDR3 DNA follows: TGTGCCAGCAGACCCTTCGGCAGGGGAGACGATCAGCCCCAGCATTTT. Encoded protein: CASRPFGRGDDQPQHF. The rearrangement joins TRBV28 to TRBJ1-5; the D gene is possibly TRBD1 (6 bases). The CDR3 length is 16 residues. Germline-derived CDR1 and CDR2 are MDHEN and SYDVKM. Trimming shortened V by 6 bases and J by 5 bases, and 20 bases separated the two germline ends.

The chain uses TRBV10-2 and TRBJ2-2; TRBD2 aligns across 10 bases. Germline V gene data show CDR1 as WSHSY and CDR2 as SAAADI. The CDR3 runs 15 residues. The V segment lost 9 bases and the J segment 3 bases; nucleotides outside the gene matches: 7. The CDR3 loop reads CARRLAGADTGELFF. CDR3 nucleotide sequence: TGCGCCAGGAGGCTAGCGGGAGCGGACACCGGGGAGCTGTTTTTT.

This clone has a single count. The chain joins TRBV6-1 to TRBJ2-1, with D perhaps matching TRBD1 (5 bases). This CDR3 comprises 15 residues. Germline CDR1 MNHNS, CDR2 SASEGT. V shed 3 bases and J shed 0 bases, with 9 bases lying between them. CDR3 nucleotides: TGTGCCAGCAGTGACTCCCAGGGCTCCTACAATGAGCAGTTCTTC. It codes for CASSDSQGSYNEQFF.

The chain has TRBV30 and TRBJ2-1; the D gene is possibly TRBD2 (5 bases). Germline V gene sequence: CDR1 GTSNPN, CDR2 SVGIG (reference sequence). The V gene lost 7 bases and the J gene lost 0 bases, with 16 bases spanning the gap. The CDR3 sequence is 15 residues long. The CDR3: CAFTSGGGSYNEQFF. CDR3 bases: TGTGCCTTTACGAGCGGTGGAGGCTCCTACAATGAGCAGTTCTTC. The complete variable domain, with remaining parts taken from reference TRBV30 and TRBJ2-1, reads SQTIHQWPATLVQPVGSPLSLECTVEGTSNPNLYWYRQAAGRGLQLLFYSVGIGQISSEVPQNLSASRPQDRQFILSSKKLLLSDSGFYLCAFTSGGGSYNEQFFGPGTRLTVL.

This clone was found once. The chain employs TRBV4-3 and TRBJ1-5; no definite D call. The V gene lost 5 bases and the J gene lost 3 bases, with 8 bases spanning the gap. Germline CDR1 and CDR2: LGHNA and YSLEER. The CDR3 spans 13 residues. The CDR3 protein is CASSGRPNQPQHF. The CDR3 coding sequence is TGCGCCAGCAGCGGACGGCCCAATCAGCCCCAGCATTTT.

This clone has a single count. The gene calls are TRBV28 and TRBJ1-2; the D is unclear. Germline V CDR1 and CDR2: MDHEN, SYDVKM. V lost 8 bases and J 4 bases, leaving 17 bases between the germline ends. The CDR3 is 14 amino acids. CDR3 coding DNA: TGTGCCAGCCACCCCGGCCGGGAGATCTATGGCTACACCTTC. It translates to CASHPGREIYGYTF.

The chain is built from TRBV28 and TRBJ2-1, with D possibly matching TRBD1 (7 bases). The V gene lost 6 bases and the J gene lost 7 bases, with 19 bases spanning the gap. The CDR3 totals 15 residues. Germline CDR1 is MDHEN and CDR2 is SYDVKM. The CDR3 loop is CASSQKGARGNEQFF. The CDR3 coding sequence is TGTGCCAGCAGCCAAAAGGGGGCGCGGGGTAATGAGCAGTTCTTC.

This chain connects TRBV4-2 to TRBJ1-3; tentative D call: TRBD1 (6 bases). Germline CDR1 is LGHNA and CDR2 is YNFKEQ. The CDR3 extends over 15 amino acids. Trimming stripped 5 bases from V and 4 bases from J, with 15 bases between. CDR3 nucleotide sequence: TGTGCCAGCAGCTTGGACAGCTCAGGCGGAAACACCATATATTTT. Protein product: CASSLDSSGGNTIYF.

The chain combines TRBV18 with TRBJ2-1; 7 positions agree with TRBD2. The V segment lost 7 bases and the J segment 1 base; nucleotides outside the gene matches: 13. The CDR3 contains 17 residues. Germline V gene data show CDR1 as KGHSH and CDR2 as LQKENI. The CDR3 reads CASLPPTSPSSYNEQFF. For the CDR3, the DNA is TGTGCCAGCTTACCCCCGACTAGCCCGTCATCCTACAATGAGCAGTTCTTC.

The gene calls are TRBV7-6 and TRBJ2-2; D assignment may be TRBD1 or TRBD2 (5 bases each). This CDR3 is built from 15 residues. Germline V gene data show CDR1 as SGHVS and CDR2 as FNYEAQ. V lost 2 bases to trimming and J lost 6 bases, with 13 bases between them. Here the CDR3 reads CASSLRAGRAGELFF. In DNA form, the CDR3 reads TGTGCCAGCAGCTTAAGGGCAGGGAGAGCCGGGGAGCTGTTTTTT.

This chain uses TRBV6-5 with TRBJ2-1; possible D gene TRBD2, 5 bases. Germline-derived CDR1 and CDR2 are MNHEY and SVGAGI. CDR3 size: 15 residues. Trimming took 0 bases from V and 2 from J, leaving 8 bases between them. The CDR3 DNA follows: TGTGCCAGCAGTTACTCGACTAACCCCTACAATGAGCAGTTCTTC. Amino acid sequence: CASSYSTNPYNEQFF.

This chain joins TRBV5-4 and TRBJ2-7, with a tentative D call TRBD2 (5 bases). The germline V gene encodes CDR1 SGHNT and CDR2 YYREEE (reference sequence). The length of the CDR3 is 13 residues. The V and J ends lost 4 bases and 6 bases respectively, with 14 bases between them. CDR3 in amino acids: CASSPERVGEQYF. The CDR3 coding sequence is TGTGCCAGCAGCCCCGAGAGGGTGGGCGAGCAGTACTTC. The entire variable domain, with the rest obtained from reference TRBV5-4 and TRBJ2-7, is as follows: ETGVTQSPTHLIKTRGQQVTLRCSSQSGHNTVSWYQQALGQGPQFIFQYYREEENGRGNFPPRFSGLQFPNYSSELNVNALELDDSALYLCASSPERVGEQYFGPGTRLTVT.

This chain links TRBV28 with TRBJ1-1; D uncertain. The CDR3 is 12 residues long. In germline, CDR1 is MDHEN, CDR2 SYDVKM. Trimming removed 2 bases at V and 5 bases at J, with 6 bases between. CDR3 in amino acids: CASSLGATEAFF. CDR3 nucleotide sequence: TGTGCCAGCAGTTTAGGCGCTACTGAAGCTTTCTTT.

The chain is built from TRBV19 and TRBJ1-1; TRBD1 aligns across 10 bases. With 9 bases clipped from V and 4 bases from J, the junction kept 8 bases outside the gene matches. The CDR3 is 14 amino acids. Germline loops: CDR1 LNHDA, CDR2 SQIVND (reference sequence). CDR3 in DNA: TGTGCCAGCGGTCGGACAGGGGGGGGCACTGAAGCTTTCTTT. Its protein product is CASGRTGGGTEAFF.

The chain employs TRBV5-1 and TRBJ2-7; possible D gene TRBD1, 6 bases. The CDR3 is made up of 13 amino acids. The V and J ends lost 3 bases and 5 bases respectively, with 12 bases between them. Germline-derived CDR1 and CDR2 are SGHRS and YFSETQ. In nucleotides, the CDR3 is TGCGCCAGCAGCTGGGGCAGGGGCGACGAGCAGTACTTC. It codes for CASSWGRGDEQYF.

In nucleotides, the CDR3 is TGTGCCAGCAGTTTCGCGGGCAGGGGGTCTGGAAACACCATATATTTT. This translates into CASSFAGRGSGNTIYF. This rearrangement joins TRBV28 to TRBJ1-3; 7 bases align to TRBD1. Germline V gene sequence: CDR1 MDHEN, CDR2 SYDVKM. V was clipped by 3 bases and J by 1 base; unmatched bases: 6. The CDR3 spans 16 residues.

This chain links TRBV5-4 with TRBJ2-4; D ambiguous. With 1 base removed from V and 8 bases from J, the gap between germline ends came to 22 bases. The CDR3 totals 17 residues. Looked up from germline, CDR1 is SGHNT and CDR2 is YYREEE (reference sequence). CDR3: CASSLILGNSGGDIQYF. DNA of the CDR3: TGTGCCAGCAGCTTGATCTTGGGGAATTCGGGCGGAGACATTCAGTACTTC.

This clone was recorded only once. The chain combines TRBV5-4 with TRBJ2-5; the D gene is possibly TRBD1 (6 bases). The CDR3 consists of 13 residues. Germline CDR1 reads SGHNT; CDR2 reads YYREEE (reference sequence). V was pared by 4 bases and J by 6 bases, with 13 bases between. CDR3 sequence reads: CASSTPQGKTQYF. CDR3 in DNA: TGTGCCAGCAGCACACCACAGGGAAAGACCCAGTACTTC.

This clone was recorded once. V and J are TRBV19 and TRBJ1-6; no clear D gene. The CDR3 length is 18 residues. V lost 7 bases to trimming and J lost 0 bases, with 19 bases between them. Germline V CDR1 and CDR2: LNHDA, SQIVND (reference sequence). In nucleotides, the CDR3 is TGTGCCAGTATCACTTGGCTTCCGGCGAGCTCCTATAATTCACCCCTCCACTTT. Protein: CASITWLPASSYNSPLHF.

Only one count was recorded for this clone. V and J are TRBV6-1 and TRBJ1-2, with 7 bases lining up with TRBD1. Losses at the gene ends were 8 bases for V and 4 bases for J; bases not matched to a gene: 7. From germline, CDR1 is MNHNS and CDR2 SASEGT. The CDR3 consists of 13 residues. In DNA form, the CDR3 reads TGTGCCAGCCGGGTCCACAGGGGCTATGGCTACACCTTC. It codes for CASRVHRGYGYTF.

CDR3 nucleotide sequence: TGTGCCAGCAGCACCAGACAGGGTAGCTCTGGAAACACCATATATTTT. Translation gives CASSTRQGSSGNTIYF. The chain employs TRBV5-4 and TRBJ1-3; 7 bases match TRBD1. The junction had 7 bases not matched to a gene; V was cut back by 4 bases and J by 0 bases. The CDR3 loop spans 16 amino acids. Germline CDR1 SGHNT, CDR2 YYREEE (reference sequence).